Listed below are T cell receptor beta chains from one sample, sequenced in a study of blood T cells in healthy people across ages. TCRdb reanalysed the 5' RACE reads using MiXCR and keeps one entry per CDR3 protein. The data hold around 800,000 distinct CDR3 sequences, with around 24% observed a single time. This sample also belongs to another study, concerning T cells of mothers and their children.

Sequencing was carried out using blood. These receptor sequences come from a boy aged 10-17 years in good health. The CDR3 runs from the conserved cysteine through the conserved F or W. The D gene is left open where the match is weak. Clone size is not always given. Where it is, it says once, few, many or a class for expanded clones.

v_gene	abundance	j_gene	d_gene	len	CDR3aa	CDR3nt
TRBV6-1	.	TRBJ1-5	TRBD1	14	CASSEQGGGQPQHF	TGTGCCAGCAGTGAACAGGGGGGAGGGCAGCCCCAGCATTTT
TRBV28	few	TRBJ2-7	.	11	CASSFHPGQYF	TGTGCCAGCAGTTTCCACCCGGGGCAGTACTTC
TRBV29-1	.	TRBJ2-1	TRBD2	12	CSGGTSGNEQFF	TGCAGCGGCGGGACTAGCGGCAATGAGCAGTTCTTC
TRBV28	.	TRBJ1-4	TRBD1	16	CASSLGDSDVWGKLFF	TGTGCCAGCAGTTTAGGGGACAGCGATGTCTGGGGAAAACTGTTTTTT
TRBV30	.	TRBJ2-1	TRBD2	13	CACLAGGKGEQFF	TGTGCCTGCCTGGCGGGGGGGAAGGGTGAGCAGTTCTTC
TRBV20-1	.	TRBJ1-2	TRBD1	13	CSAIPTGGARTTF	TGCAGTGCTATCCCGACAGGGGGGGCCCGGACGACCTTC
TRBV28	few	TRBJ2-3	TRBD1	14	CASLQGVASDTQYF	TGTGCCAGCCTACAGGGGGTAGCCTCAGATACGCAGTATTTT
TRBV19	.	TRBJ2-7	.	15	CASKRTETGSYEQYF	TGTGCCAGTAAGAGGACCGAAACAGGCTCCTACGAGCAGTACTTC
TRBV5-1	.	TRBJ2-5	TRBD1	16	CASSLGPGQGQETQYF	TGCGCCAGCAGCTTGGGTCCAGGACAGGGTCAAGAGACCCAGTACTTC
TRBV3-1	.	TRBJ2-2	TRBD1	18	CASSQELDRGQITGELFF	TGTGCCAGCAGCCAAGAACTGGACAGGGGGCAGATCACCGGGGAGCTGTTTTTT
TRBV5-4	few	TRBJ1-2	TRBD1	15	CASSPAPGTGFGYTF	TGTGCCAGCAGCCCGGCCCCTGGGACAGGGTTTGGCTACACCTTC
TRBV20-1	few	TRBJ1-6	.	14	CSAPSQVFNSPLHF	TGCAGTGCCCCAAGTCAGGTTTTTAATTCACCCCTCCACTTT
TRBV12-3/TRBV12-4	few	TRBJ2-5	.	15	CASSLGLRTRETQYF	TGTGCCAGCAGTTTAGGGCTTAGGACTCGAGAGACCCAGTACTTC
TRBV29-1	few	TRBJ2-1	TRBD1	17	CSARDRIFPSSYNEQFF	TGCAGCGCACGGGACAGAATATTCCCGAGCTCCTACAATGAGCAGTTCTTC
TRBV7-9	.	TRBJ2-2	.	15	CASSPGVSDTGELFF	TGTGCCAGCAGCCCCGGGGTTTCTGACACCGGGGAGCTGTTTTTT
TRBV25-1	.	TRBJ2-4	TRBD2	15	CASSDHTSGSNTQYF	TGTGCCAGCAGTGATCACACTAGCGGTTCTAATACTCAGTACTTC
TRBV29-1	once	TRBJ2-7	.	13	CSVEDTKGYEQYF	TGCAGCGTTGAAGACACTAAAGGCTACGAGCAGTACTTC
TRBV7-3	.	TRBJ2-5	.	13	CASSLADSGVQYF	TGTGCCAGCAGCTTGGCGGACAGCGGGGTGCAGTACTTC
TRBV18	few	TRBJ2-3	.	11	CASSPEFAQYF	TGTGCCAGCTCACCGGAGTTCGCGCAGTATTTT
TRBV29-1	few	TRBJ2-7	.	16	CSVERYLDRTSYEQYF	TGCAGCGTTGAACGCTACTTGGACAGAACCTCCTACGAGCAGTACTTC
TRBV4-1	.	TRBJ2-5	TRBD1	18	CASPPRHYRGEAQETQYF	TGCGCCAGCCCGCCCAGACATTACAGGGGTGAAGCCCAAGAGACCCAGTACTTC
TRBV6-1	few	TRBJ2-7	.	12	CASSGETGLQYF	TGTGCCAGCAGTGGTGAGACAGGTTTACAGTACTTC
TRBV2	.	TRBJ2-6	.	13	CVSTVTGANVLTF	TGTGTCAGCACCGTAACTGGGGCCAACGTCCTGACTTTC
TRBV6-5	.	TRBJ2-5	TRBD2	19	CASSSASGSTAAPQETQYF	TGTGCCAGCAGTTCAGCTAGCGGGTCAACCGCCGCTCCTCAAGAGACCCAGTACTTC
TRBV20-1	.	TRBJ2-7	.	12	CSAESSDHEQYF	TGCAGTGCCGAGAGTTCCGACCACGAGCAGTACTTC
TRBV4-1	few	TRBJ1-4	TRBD1	16	CASSQDGQGTPARLFF	TGCGCCAGCAGCCAAGATGGACAGGGGACCCCTGCGAGACTGTTTTTT
TRBV2	few	TRBJ1-4	.	12	CASSEEGEKLFF	TGTGCCAGCAGTGAAGAAGGCGAAAAACTGTTTTTT
TRBV6-5	few	TRBJ1-2	.	12	CASSRLGLGYTF	TGTGCCAGCAGTCGCCTCGGTTTGGGCTACACCTTC
TRBV6-1	.	TRBJ1-4	.	14	CASREGLRNEKLFF	TGTGCCAGCAGGGAAGGGCTGCGAAATGAAAAACTGTTTTTT
TRBV5-1	few	TRBJ2-7	TRBD1	15	CASRQPGTGNSEQYF	TGCGCCAGCAGACAACCCGGGACAGGGAATAGCGAGCAGTACTTC
TRBV7-8	many	TRBJ2-7	.	15	CASSRRTDQAYEQYF	TGTGCCAGCAGCCGCCGGACAGACCAAGCCTACGAGCAGTACTTC
TRBV20-1	few	TRBJ1-2	.	13	CSARGNTFYGYTF	TGCAGTGCTAGAGGCAACACCTTCTATGGCTACACCTTC
TRBV18	.	TRBJ2-7	TRBD1	15	CASSPSGQGGSEQYF	TGTGCCAGCTCACCATCAGGACAGGGCGGTTCCGAGCAGTACTTC